The entry that follows covers one T cell receptor beta chain sequence. The CDR3 consists of 16 residues. In germline, CDR1 is SEHNR, CDR2 FQNEAQ (reference sequence). Trimming cost V 7 bases and J 0 bases, with 19 bases left between them. TCRdb processed the 5' RACE reads anew with MiXCR; each CDR3 protein has one entry. The table records 170,000 or so distinct CDR3 sequences, about 22% of them present only once. This entry belongs to a study of T-cell memory formation after mild COVID-19. Study-level background: For the most part, TCR clusters were specific to one donor.

Input material: PBMCs or a T cell subset sorted from them (not recorded which). The source of this sequence is an adult woman who had mild COVID-19 (a few samples of this study predate the infection). Cell type and time point are not known. V gene TRBV7-9 combines with J gene TRBJ2-7, with a possible D match to TRBD2 (5 bases). CDR3 DNA: TGTGCCAGCACCCCTGATCCAGCGGAAAGCTCCTACGAGCAGTACTTC. It translates to CASTPDPAESSYEQYF.